These 30 T cell receptor beta chains were sequenced from one sample in a study of T cells expressing NK-cell markers. One entry per CDR3 protein, without DNA, is what TCRdb gives after re-calling the 5' RACE reads. Its table lists about 550,000 distinct CDR3 sequences. The sequenced sample consisted of blood T cells: a sorted CD56 or NKG2C T cell subset, CD4+ or CD8+ T cells, or bulk PBMC T cells (not recorded which). The source of these receptors is a man between 18 and 29 years old in good health.

The chain joins TRBV25-1 to TRBJ2-2; absent DNA, TCRdb's TRBD2 call cannot be checked. Germline CDR1 is MGHDK and CDR2 is SYGVNS. The CDR3 is 15 residues long. Here the CDR3 reads CASKSVAGDTGELFF.

The V call is TRBV7-9, the J call TRBJ2-2. The CDR3 runs to 14 residues. Germline-derived CDR1 and CDR2 are SEHNR and FQNEAQ (reference sequence). CDR3 sequence reads: CASSLDSLTGELFF.

The chain carries TRBV29-1 and TRBJ2-1; as DNA is missing, the TRBD1 call by TCRdb cannot be tested. Germline CDR1 and CDR2: SQVTM and ANQGSEA. The CDR3 is 11 amino acids. CDR3 amino acids: CSVAPGYEQFF.

The rearrangement links TRBV29-1 to TRBJ2-1; no DNA is available, so the TRBD2 call from TCRdb remains unchecked. Germline values: CDR1 SQVTM, CDR2 ANQGSEA. The CDR3 runs 14 residues. This chain's CDR3 is CSVESLATYNEQFF.

The chain links TRBV4-3 to TRBJ1-4; TCRdb picks TRBD1, but there is no DNA to check that call. Per the germline V gene, CDR1 is LGHNA and CDR2 is YSLEER. The CDR3 length is 15 residues. The CDR3 reads CASSQERTVNEKLFF.

V gene TRBV11-1 combines with J gene TRBJ2-1; TCRdb returns TRBD1, unconfirmable since there is no DNA. The CDR3 spans 13 residues. Germline V gene data show CDR1 as SGHAT and CDR2 as FQDESV (reference sequence). The chain's CDR3 is CASSLKEGGEQFF.

J is TRBJ2-5 and V is TRBV6-5; TCRdb's D call of TRBD2 is untestable without DNA. Germline V gives CDR1 MNHEY, CDR2 SVGAGI. The CDR3 runs to 16 residues. The CDR3 protein is CASSYSRLAGVETQYF.

This chain joins TRBV19 and TRBJ2-3. The germline V gene has CDR1 LNHDA and CDR2 SQIVND (reference sequence). This CDR3 comprises 11 residues. The CDR3 loop is CASTQAGTQYF.

This chain joins TRBV11-2 and TRBJ2-1; checking the TCRdb D call of TRBD2 is not possible without DNA. This CDR3 region has 18 residues. Germline CDR1 and CDR2: SGHAT and FQNNGV. CDR3 in amino acids: CASSGTQTRLARRGEQFF. The variable domain in full, with the rest retrieved from reference TRBV11-2 and TRBJ2-1, is EAGVAQSPRYKIIEKRQSVAFWCNPISGHATLYWYQQILGQGPKLLIQFQNNGVVDDSQLPKDRFSAERLKGVDSTLKIQPAKLEDSAVYLCASSGTQTRLARRGEQFFGPGTRLTVL.

Here the CDR3 reads CASREDRDRTEAFF. The J gene is TRBJ1-1, the V gene TRBV6-1; TCRdb reports TRBD1, a call that lacks DNA to check it against. The length of the CDR3 is 14 residues. CDR1 is MNHNS and CDR2 is SASEGT in the germline V gene.

J is TRBJ1-5 and V is TRBV29-1. CDR1 and CDR2 (germline): SQVTM, ANQGSEA. CDR3 length: 13 amino acids. CDR3 sequence reads: CSVSSWEDQPQHF.

The V gene is TRBV7-9, the J gene TRBJ2-4. Germline CDR1 and CDR2: SEHNR and FQNEAQ (reference sequence). The CDR3 loop spans 11 amino acids. The CDR3 here is CASSIQNIQYF.

This chain joins TRBV28 and TRBJ2-6. The CDR3 spans 16 residues. Looked up from germline, CDR1 is MDHEN and CDR2 is SYDVKM. The CDR3 protein is CASKIKGRAGANVLTF.

The CDR3 loop reads CATSRAGAFSEQYF. This rearrangement joins TRBV15 to TRBJ2-7. CDR1 and CDR2 from the germline V gene are LNHNV and YYDKDF (reference sequence). The length of the CDR3 is 14 residues.

The chain carries TRBV7-3 and TRBJ2-1; the D call of TRBD2 rests on TCRdb alone, since no DNA is present to check it. This CDR3 has 17 residues. CDR1 is SGHTA and CDR2 is FQGTGA in the germline V gene. CDR3 sequence: CASSLAGLAGGPHEQFF.

The V gene is TRBV27, the J gene TRBJ1-5. The CDR3 consists of 16 residues. CDR1 is MNHEY, CDR2 SMNVEV, per germline (reference sequence). The CDR3 is CASSTSRIISNQPQHF.

The J gene is TRBJ2-5, the V gene TRBV5-1. Germline V gene sequence: CDR1 SGHRS, CDR2 YFSETQ. This CDR3 is built from 17 residues. The CDR3 reads CASSLGGLGLLEETQYF.

The rearrangement joins TRBV5-1 to TRBJ2-5; the TCRdb call, TRBD2, lacks DNA for checking. The germline V gene encodes CDR1 SGHRS and CDR2 YFSETQ. CDR3 length: 16 amino acids. CDR3 amino acids: CASSLTWTSGQETQYF.

This chain's CDR3 is CASSHEAHGSLNTGELFF. The chain carries TRBV14 and TRBJ2-2. The CDR3 is 18 residues long. The germline CDR1 and CDR2 sequences are SGHDN and FVKESK. Combining the CDR3 with reference TRBV14 and TRBJ2-2 gives the whole variable domain EAGVTQFPSHSVIEKGQTVTLRCDPISGHDNLYWYRRVMGKEIKFLLHFVKESKQDESGMPNNRFLAERTGGTYSTLKVQPAELEDSGVYFCASSHEAHGSLNTGELFFGEGSRLTVL.

This rearrangement joins TRBV5-5 to TRBJ2-7; TCRdb outputs TRBD1, but without DNA this stays unchecked. The CDR3 runs to 15 residues. The germline V gene has CDR1 SGHKS and CDR2 YYEKEE (reference sequence). CDR3 residues: CASSRGVGGTYEQYF. The full variable domain, completed using reference TRBV5-5 and TRBJ2-7, is DAGVTQSPTHLIKTRGQQVTLRCSPISGHKSVSWYQQVLGQGPQFIFQYYEKEERGRGNFPDRFSARQFPNYSSELNVNALLLGDSALYLCASSRGVGGTYEQYFGPGTRLTVT.

This sequence joins TRBV7-3 and TRBJ2-5. In germline, CDR1 is SGHTA, CDR2 FQGTGA. The CDR3 extends over 14 amino acids. The CDR3 here is CASSSTPSQETQYF.

The rearrangement uses TRBV6-5 and TRBJ1-5. Germline V lookup: CDR1 MNHEY, CDR2 SVGAGI. This CDR3 contains 14 residues. The CDR3 loop is CASSPDNSNQPQHF.

The V call is TRBV29-1, the J call TRBJ2-2. The CDR3 is 14 amino acids. Per the germline V gene, CDR1 is SQVTM and CDR2 is ANQGSEA. CDR3 sequence: CSAYNSGSTGELFF.

The chain joins TRBV4-3 to TRBJ2-1; TCRdb lists TRBD1, though no DNA is available to test this call. Per the germline V gene, CDR1 is LGHNA and CDR2 is YSLEER. CDR3 size: 15 residues. The CDR3 sequence is CASSQEGEGYSEQFF.

V usage is TRBV3-1 and J usage is TRBJ2-6. Germline CDR1 LGHDT, CDR2 YNNKEL (reference sequence). The CDR3 length is 16 residues. The chain's CDR3 is CASSQTTGSGANVLTF.

The chain joins TRBV7-2 to TRBJ2-7; TCRdb reports TRBD1, a call that lacks DNA to check it against. The CDR3 has 14 residues. The germline V gene has CDR1 SGHTA and CDR2 FQGNSA. The CDR3 region is CASSFGLGGYEQYF.

The chain joins TRBV12-3 or TRBV12-4 to TRBJ1-5. The CDR3 is made up of 15 amino acids. CDR3: CASSLEEGREQPQHF.

The chain joins TRBV29-1 to TRBJ1-3; TCRdb calls TRBD1, which cannot be checked without DNA. The CDR3 has 15 amino acids. Germline V gives CDR1 SQVTM, CDR2 ANQGSEA. The CDR3 sequence is CSVDQDRGQGNTIYF.

This chain joins TRBV6-2 or TRBV6-3 and TRBJ2-1; the D call of TRBD2 rests on TCRdb alone, since no DNA is present to check it. The CDR3 runs to 15 residues. The germline CDR1 and CDR2 sequences are MNHEY and SVGEGT. This CDR3 reads CASSYGGGPLNEQFF.

The V gene is TRBV5-6, the J gene TRBJ2-7; the TCRdb D gene call, TRBD1, has no DNA to confirm it. This CDR3 comprises 13 residues. Germline values: CDR1 SGHDT, CDR2 YYEEEE. The CDR3 reads CASRPRPEGEQYF.